Following are 17 T cell receptor beta chains from one sample sequenced in a study of T cells in Graves' hyperthyroidism and ophthalmopathy. TCR beta CDR3 regions were amplified from RNA. HTBI primers were employed in a first-round RT-PCR of the TCR CDR3. TCRdb passed the multiplex PCR reads through MiXCR, listing each CDR3 protein once. Here the sample spans under 600,000 distinct CDR3 sequences, approximately 15% being singletons. Sequenced sample: blood. The receptors shown here come from a woman aged 35 to 49 with Graves' ophthalmopathy.

The rearrangement uses TRBV25-1 and TRBJ2-3; TRBD2 aligns across 7 bases. Germline V gene lookup returns CDR1 MGHDK and CDR2 SYGVNS. After removal of 3 bases from V and 2 bases from J, the junction contained 5 bases not matched to a gene. CDR3 length: 15 residues. The CDR3 loop is CASSETRDYTDTQYF. CDR3 bases: TGTGCCAGCAGTGAGACGCGGGACTACACAGATACGCAGTATTTT.

The table lists this clonotype with many counts. V and J are TRBV11-3 and TRBJ1-1; D is undetermined. V was trimmed by 3 bases and J by 8 bases, leaving 10 bases between them. The germline gives CDR1 SGHNT, CDR2 YENEEA. The CDR3 contains 12 residues. The CDR3 sequence is CASSFAQGEAFF. The CDR3 DNA reads TGTGCCAGCAGCTTCGCTCAAGGGGAAGCTTTCTTT. Full variable domain (missing parts from reference TRBV11-3 and TRBJ1-1): EAGVVQSPRYKIIEKKQPVAFWCNPISGHNTLYWYLQNLGQGPELLIRYENEEAVDDSQLPKDRFSAERLKGVDSTLKIQPAELGDSAVYLCASSFAQGEAFFGQGTRLTVV.

Ten or more counts support this clonotype. The genes are TRBV6-1 and TRBJ2-7, with D maybe TRBD1 (5 bases). Germline V gene sequence: CDR1 MNHNS, CDR2 SASEGT. The CDR3 sequence is 14 residues long. Trimming pared 7 bases from V and 0 bases from J, leaving 13 bases between. CDR3 DNA sequence: TGTGCCAGCAACCCGACAGTCATCTCCTACGAGCAGTACTTC. As protein: CASNPTVISYEQYF.

The rearrangement joins TRBV5-1 to TRBJ2-2; 7 positions match TRBD2. The J segment lost 5 bases and the V segment lost 4 bases, leaving 8 bases of the junction unmatched. Germline CDR1 is SGHRS and CDR2 is YFSETQ. CDR3 size: 15 residues. The CDR3 sequence: CASSGGTMMTGELFF. The CDR3 DNA reads TGCGCCAGCAGCGGGGGGACTATGATGACCGGGGAGCTGTTTTTT.

In this sample, this clonotype turned up many times. The chain recombines TRBV20-1 with TRBJ1-5, with TRBD1 matching 11 bases. In germline, CDR1 is DFQATT, CDR2 SNEGSKA (reference sequence). V dropped 3 bases and J dropped 6; count of bases not matched to a gene: 4. The CDR3 has 14 amino acids. Here the CDR3 DNA reads TGCAGTGCTAGCACCGGGACAGGGGGTCAGCCCCAGCATTTT. It encodes CSASTGTGGQPQHF.

This clonotype was found many times. V usage is TRBV5-1 and J usage is TRBJ2-7, with TRBD2 matching over 11 bases. Germline V gene data show CDR1 as SGHRS and CDR2 as YFSETQ. Trimming cost V 3 bases and J 0 bases; bases outside gene matches: 11. This CDR3 is 18 amino acids long. The CDR3 here is CASSYYPAGTSGSYEQYF. As DNA, the CDR3 is TGCGCCAGCAGCTATTACCCAGCCGGGACTAGCGGCTCCTACGAGCAGTACTTC.

This clonotype was counted a few times. The CDR3 sequence is CASSGTGTISYNEQFF. The CDR3 nucleotides are TGTGCCAGCAGTGGAACCGGGACAATCTCCTACAATGAGCAGTTCTTC. V gene TRBV6-2 or TRBV6-3 combines with J gene TRBJ2-1; D is perhaps TRBD1 (6 bases). CDR1 MNHEY and CDR2 SVGEGT come from the germline V gene. This CDR3 spans 16 amino acids. Trimming removed 5 bases at V and 0 bases at J, with 14 bases between.

J is TRBJ1-3 and V is TRBV20-1; D might be TRBD1 (6 bases). With 5 bases removed from V and 1 base from J, the gap between germline ends came to 15 bases. Germline loops: CDR1 DFQATT, CDR2 SNEGSKA (reference sequence). The CDR3 loop spans 15 amino acids. The chain's CDR3 is CSAVGAGPSGNTIYF. CDR3 DNA sequence: TGCAGTGCTGTGGGGGCCGGGCCTTCTGGAAACACCATATATTTT.

There are many counts of this clonotype. The chain has TRBV20-1 and TRBJ1-2; TRBD1 matches 9 bases. CDR1 is DFQATT, CDR2 SNEGSKA, per germline (reference sequence). Trimming at V came to 5 bases and at J to 8 bases, leaving 9 bases not matched to a gene. This CDR3 region has 13 residues. The CDR3, as DNA: TGCAGTGCTGTGGGACAGGGCCAGTTCGGCTACACCTTC. This codes for CSAVGQGQFGYTF.

There are many counts of this clonotype. The chain employs TRBV19 and TRBJ1-5; no clear D. The CDR3 contains 15 residues. V lost 3 bases and J 5 bases, leaving 14 bases between the germline ends. In germline, CDR1 is LNHDA, CDR2 SQIVND (reference sequence). The CDR3 here is CASSIYEYGDQPQHF. The CDR3, as DNA: TGTGCCAGTAGTATTTATGAGTATGGGGATCAGCCCCAGCATTTT.

This clonotype was detected many times. This sequence joins TRBV20-1 and TRBJ1-1; 7 bases line up with TRBD1. With 1 base clipped from V and 1 base from J, the junction kept 6 bases outside the gene matches. Germline V gene data show CDR1 as DFQATT and CDR2 as SNEGSKA (reference sequence). The CDR3 spans 15 residues. CDR3 protein: CSARVTGVGNTEAFF. CDR3 DNA sequence: TGCAGTGCTAGAGTAACAGGGGTTGGGAACACTGAAGCTTTCTTT.

This clonotype showed up just a few times. V usage is TRBV6-1 and J usage is TRBJ1-5; 7 bases agree with TRBD1. The V gene end was trimmed by 7 bases and the J gene end by 1 base; junction bases not matched to a gene: 7. The CDR3 runs 15 residues. CDR1 is MNHNS, CDR2 SASEGT, per germline. In DNA, the CDR3 is TGTGCCAGCAAAGATACGGACAGGAGCAATCAGCCCCAGCATTTT. The encoded protein is CASKDTDRSNQPQHF.

This clonotype was counted many times. The chain joins TRBV3-1 to TRBJ1-2, with D possibly matching TRBD1 (6 bases). The CDR3 runs 16 residues. The germline V gene has CDR1 LGHDT and CDR2 YNNKEL (reference sequence). Trimming stripped 1 base from V and 7 bases from J, with 19 bases between. DNA of the CDR3: TGTGCCAGCAGCCAAGTAGGCGGTGCGGGGGGCTCTGGCTACACCTTC. It specifies CASSQVGGAGGSGYTF.

CDR3 DNA sequence: TGTGCCAGCAGCAGAGGAGCGGGGGGCATCTCCTACGAGCAGTACTTC. Its protein product is CASSRGAGGISYEQYF. The rearrangement uses TRBV27 and TRBJ2-7, with 9 bases aligning to TRBD2. The CDR3 extends over 16 amino acids. Unmatched junction bases numbered 9, after V lost 6 bases and J lost 0 bases. CDR1 is MNHEY, CDR2 SMNVEV, per germline (reference sequence).

This clonotype was counted ten times or more. The chain couples TRBV3-1 to TRBJ2-3; D uncertain. The CDR3 spans 12 residues. Trimming left V 2 bases short and J 1 base short, with 1 base between. CDR1 is LGHDT, CDR2 YNNKEL, per germline (reference sequence). The CDR3 coding sequence is TGTGCCAGCAGCCAACGCACAGATACGCAGTATTTT. It specifies CASSQRTDTQYF.

The CDR3 reads CASSLGPGDIQYF. The CDR3 coding sequence is TGCGCCAGCAGCTTGGGGCCAGGGGACATTCAGTACTTC. V gene TRBV5-1 combines with J gene TRBJ2-4; TRBD1 might be the D (6 bases). Trimming cost V 0 bases and J 8 bases, with 9 bases left between them. The CDR3 sequence is 13 residues long. The germline CDR1 and CDR2 sequences are SGHRS and YFSETQ.

The sample holds many counts of this clonotype. The V and J genes are TRBV5-1 and TRBJ1-1, with no clear D. The CDR3 length is 12 residues. V lost 4 bases and J lost 8, with 12 bases in between. Germline loops: CDR1 SGHRS, CDR2 YFSETQ. CDR3: CASSRLGSEAFF. The CDR3 nucleotides are TGCGCCAGCAGCCGGCTTGGAAGCGAAGCTTTCTTT.